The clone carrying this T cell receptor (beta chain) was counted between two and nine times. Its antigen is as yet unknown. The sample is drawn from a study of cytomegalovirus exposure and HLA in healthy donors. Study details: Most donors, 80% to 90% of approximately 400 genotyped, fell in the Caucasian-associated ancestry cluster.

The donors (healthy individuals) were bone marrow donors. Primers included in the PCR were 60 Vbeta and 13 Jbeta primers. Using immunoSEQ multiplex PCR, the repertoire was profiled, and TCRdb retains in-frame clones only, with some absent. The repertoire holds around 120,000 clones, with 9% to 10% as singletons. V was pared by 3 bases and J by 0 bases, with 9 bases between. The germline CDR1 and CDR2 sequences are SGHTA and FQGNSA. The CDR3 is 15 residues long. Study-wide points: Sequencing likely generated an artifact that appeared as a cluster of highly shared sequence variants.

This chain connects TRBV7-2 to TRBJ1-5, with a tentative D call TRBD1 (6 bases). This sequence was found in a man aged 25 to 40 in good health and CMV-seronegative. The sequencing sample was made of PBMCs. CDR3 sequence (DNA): TGTGCCAGCAGCTTCGACAGGACTAGCAATCAGCCCCAGCATTTT. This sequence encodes CASSFDRTSNQPQHF.